This T cell receptor (beta chain) is from a study of PD-1 blockade in classical Hodgkin lymphoma. Study-wide results and caveats: Diversity similar to that of newly diagnosed patients was seen at baseline in complete responders. CD4+ TCR diversity rose significantly by C4D1, and CD8+ TCR diversity did not.

All trial patients relapsed after autologous stem cell transplantation. Magnetic negative selection was used to purify CD4+ T cells from PBMCs that had been thawed. The protocol was immunoSEQ multiplex PCR, while the TCRdb copy is restricted to in-frame clones and leaves out a portion. The repertoire holds 30,000 to 35,000 clones, with over 75% as singletons. Germline CDR1 reads MNHEY; CDR2 reads SMNVEV (reference sequence). V lost 3 bases and J 1 base, leaving 16 bases between the germline ends. This CDR3 is built from 16 residues. A note on this clone: The antigen is unknown.

Sequenced material: CD4+ T cells from blood, taken at baseline. The V and J genes are TRBV27 and TRBJ2-7, with D maybe TRBD1 (6 bases). The TCR was taken from a human donor with classical Hodgkin lymphoma. In DNA, the CDR3 is TGTGCCAGCAGTTTGGGCGCAGGGGCACCATCCTACGAGCAGTACTTC. Translation gives CASSLGAGAPSYEQYF.